The table lists the clone carrying this T cell receptor beta chain with many counts. Its antigen is as yet unknown. The entry originates in a study of T cells in Graves' hyperthyroidism and ophthalmopathy. Study at large: Peripheral blood draws took place at initial diagnosis, ahead of any treatment.

PBMCs were derived from roughly 9.6 ml fresh peripheral blood. Researchers amplified the TCR beta CDR3 regions from RNA transcripts. Initially, a first-round RT-PCR of the TCR CDR3 employed the HTBI primer set. TCRdb re-analysed the multiplex PCR reads in MiXCR, keeping a single row per CDR3 protein. The sample includes about 260,000 distinct CDR3 sequences, around 17% seen only once; the top ten take under 35%. Points from the study as a whole: Ophthalmopathy and stable hyperthyroidism were told apart by a 13 V-J model.

This CDR3 region has 14 residues. The V and J ends lost 1 base and 6 bases, in that order; junction bases with no gene match: 6. Germline CDR1 reads DFQATT; CDR2 reads SNEGSKA (reference sequence). The source of this sequence is a woman in her late teens or twenties with Graves' ophthalmopathy. This chain uses TRBV20-1 with TRBJ2-1, with 7 positions matching TRBD1. Source material: blood. The CDR3 spells CSARGQGEVNEQFF. CDR3 coding DNA: TGCAGTGCTAGAGGGCAGGGGGAAGTCAATGAGCAGTTCTTC.